This entry concerns a single T cell receptor beta chain. What it recognizes is unknown. This entry belongs to a study of T cell repertoires in cytomegalovirus infection. Overall study: The authors relied on CMV epitopes, both recently identified HLA-C-restricted and well-studied HLA-B-restricted. Signatures in public TCR beta sequences pointed to both CMV infection and matching HLA type. Findings of the study overall: Summed public TCR beta family frequency identified CMV carriers bearing the relevant HLA. Clonotypes of TCR beta that were HLA-C-restricted and CMV-specific dominated the ex vivo response.

TCRdb itself ran the reads through MiXCR, one entry per CDR3 protein. Seen here are roughly 730,000 distinct CDR3 sequences, around 31% observed once, and the top ten hold about 20%. With 6 bases removed from V and 12 bases from J, the gap between germline ends came to 15 bases. CDR1 is DFQATT and CDR2 is SNEGSKA in the germline V gene (reference sequence). This CDR3 is 11 amino acids long. Sample: cultured PBMCs, taken from culture after CMV antigen stimulation. The sequence was obtained from a human donor in good health (CMV status not recorded). Some clones in this sample may be carry-over from other donors' samples. V is TRBV20-1 and J is TRBJ2-1, with unresolved D. The CDR3 loop reads CSATVASGQFF. The CDR3 DNA reads TGCAGTGCCACGGTTGCCTCGGGGCAGTTCTTC.